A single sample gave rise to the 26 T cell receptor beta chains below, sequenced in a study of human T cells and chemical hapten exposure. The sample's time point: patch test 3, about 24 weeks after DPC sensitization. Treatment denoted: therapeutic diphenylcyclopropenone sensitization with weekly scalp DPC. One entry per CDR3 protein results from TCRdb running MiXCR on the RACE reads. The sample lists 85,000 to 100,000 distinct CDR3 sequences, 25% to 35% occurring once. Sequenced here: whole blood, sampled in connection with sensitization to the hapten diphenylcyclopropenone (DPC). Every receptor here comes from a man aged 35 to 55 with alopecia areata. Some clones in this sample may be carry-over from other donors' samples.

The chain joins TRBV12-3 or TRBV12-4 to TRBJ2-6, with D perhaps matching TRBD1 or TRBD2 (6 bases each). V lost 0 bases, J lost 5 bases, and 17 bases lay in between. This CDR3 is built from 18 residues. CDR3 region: CASSLAHGGGKWANVLTF. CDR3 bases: TGTGCCAGCAGTTTAGCGCATGGGGGCGGGAAGTGGGCCAACGTCCTGACTTTC.

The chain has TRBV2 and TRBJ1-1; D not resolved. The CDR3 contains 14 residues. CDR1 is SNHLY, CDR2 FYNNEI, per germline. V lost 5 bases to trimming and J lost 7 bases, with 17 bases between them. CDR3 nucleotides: TGTGCCAGCAGTCTAAGGGTGTCTCGCAATGAAGCTTTCTTT. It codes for CASSLRVSRNEAFF.

CDR3 sequence (DNA): TGTGCCAGCAGTCTAATGGCAATCGGGAGCTCTGGGGCCAACGTCCTGACTTTC. Its protein is CASSLMAIGSSGANVLTF. J is TRBJ2-6 and V is TRBV6-5, with a weak D call TRBD2 (6 bases). Trimming removed 5 bases from V and 0 bases from J, with 17 bases in between. This CDR3 is 18 amino acids long. Germline CDR1 is MNHEY and CDR2 is SVGAGI.

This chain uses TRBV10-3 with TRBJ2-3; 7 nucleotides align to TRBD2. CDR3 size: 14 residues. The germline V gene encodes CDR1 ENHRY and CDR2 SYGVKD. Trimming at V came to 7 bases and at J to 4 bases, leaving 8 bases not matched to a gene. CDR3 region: CAIMRREISDTQYF. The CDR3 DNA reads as TGTGCCATCATGAGGCGGGAGATATCAGATACGCAGTATTTT.

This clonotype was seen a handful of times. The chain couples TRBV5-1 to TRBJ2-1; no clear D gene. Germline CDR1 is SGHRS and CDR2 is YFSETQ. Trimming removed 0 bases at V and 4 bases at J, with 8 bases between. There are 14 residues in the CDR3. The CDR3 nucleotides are TGCGCCAGCAGCTTGGGTGCCCTATACAATGAGCAGTTCTTC. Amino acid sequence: CASSLGALYNEQFF.

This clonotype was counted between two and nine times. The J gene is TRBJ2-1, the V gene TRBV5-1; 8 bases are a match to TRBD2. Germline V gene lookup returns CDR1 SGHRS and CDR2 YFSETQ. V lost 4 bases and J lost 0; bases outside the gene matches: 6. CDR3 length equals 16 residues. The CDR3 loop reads CASSPVSGSSYNEQFF. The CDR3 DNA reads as TGCGCCAGCAGCCCCGTGAGCGGGAGCTCCTACAATGAGCAGTTCTTC. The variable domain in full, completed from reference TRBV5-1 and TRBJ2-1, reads KAGVTQTPRYLIKTRGQQVTLSCSPISGHRSVSWYQQTPGQGLQFLFEYFSETQRNKGNFPGRFSGRQFSNSRSEMNVSTLELGDSALYLCASSPVSGSSYNEQFFGPGTRLTVL.

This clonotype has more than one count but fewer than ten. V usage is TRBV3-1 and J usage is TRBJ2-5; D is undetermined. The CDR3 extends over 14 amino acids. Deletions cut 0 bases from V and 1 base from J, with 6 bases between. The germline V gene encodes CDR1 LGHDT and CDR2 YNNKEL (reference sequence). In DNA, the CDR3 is TGTGCCAGCAGCCAAGATCGGGTCCAAGAGACCCAGTACTTC. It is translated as CASSQDRVQETQYF.

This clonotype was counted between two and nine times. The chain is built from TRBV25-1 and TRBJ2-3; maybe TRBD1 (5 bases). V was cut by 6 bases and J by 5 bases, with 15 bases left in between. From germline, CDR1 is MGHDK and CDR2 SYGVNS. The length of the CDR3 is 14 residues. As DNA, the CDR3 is TGTGCCAGCAGGACTCAGGGTAGTGGAGATACGCAGTATTTT. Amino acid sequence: CASRTQGSGDTQYF.

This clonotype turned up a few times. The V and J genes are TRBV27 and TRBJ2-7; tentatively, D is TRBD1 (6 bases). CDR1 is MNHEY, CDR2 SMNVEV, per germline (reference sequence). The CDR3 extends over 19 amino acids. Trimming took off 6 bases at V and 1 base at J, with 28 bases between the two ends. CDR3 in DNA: TGTGCCAGCAGACCCCTCTCCGTTGGGACACTCAAGTCATCCTACGAGCAGTACTTC. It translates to CASRPLSVGTLKSSYEQYF.

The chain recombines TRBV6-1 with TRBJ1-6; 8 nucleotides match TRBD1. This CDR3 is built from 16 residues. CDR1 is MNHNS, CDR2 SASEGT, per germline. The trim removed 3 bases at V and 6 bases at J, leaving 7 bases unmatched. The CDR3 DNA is TGTGCCAGCAGTGATTCTTGGACAGGGCGTAATTCACCCCTCCACTTT. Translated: CASSDSWTGRNSPLHF.

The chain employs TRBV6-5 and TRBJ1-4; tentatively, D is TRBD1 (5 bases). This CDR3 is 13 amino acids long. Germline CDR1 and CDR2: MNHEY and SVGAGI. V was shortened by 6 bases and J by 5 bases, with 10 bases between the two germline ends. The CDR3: CASRGTGNEKLFF. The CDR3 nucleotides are TGTGCCAGCAGGGGGACTGGGAATGAAAAACTGTTTTTT.

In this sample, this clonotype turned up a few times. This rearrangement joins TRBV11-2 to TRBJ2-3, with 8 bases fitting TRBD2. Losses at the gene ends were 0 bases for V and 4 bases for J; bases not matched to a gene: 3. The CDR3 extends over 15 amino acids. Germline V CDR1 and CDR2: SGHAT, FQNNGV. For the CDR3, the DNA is TGTGCCAGCAGCTTAGAGGGAGCGGGAGCAGATACGCAGTATTTT. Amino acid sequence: CASSLEGAGADTQYF.

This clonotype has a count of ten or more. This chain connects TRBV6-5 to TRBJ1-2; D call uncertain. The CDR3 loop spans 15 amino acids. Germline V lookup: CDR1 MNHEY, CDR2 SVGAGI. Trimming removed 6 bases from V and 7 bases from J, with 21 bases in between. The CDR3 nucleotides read TGTGCCAGCAGGCTTACCCCGGACGGCAGTCCTGGCTACACCTTC. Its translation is CASRLTPDGSPGYTF.

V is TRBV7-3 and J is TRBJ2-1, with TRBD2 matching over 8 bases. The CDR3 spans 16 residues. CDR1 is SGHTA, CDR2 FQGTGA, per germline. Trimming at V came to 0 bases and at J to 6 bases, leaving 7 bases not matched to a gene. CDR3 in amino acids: CASSLTGTSGGNEQFF. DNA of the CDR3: TGTGCCAGCAGCTTAACAGGTACTAGCGGAGGCAATGAGCAGTTCTTC.

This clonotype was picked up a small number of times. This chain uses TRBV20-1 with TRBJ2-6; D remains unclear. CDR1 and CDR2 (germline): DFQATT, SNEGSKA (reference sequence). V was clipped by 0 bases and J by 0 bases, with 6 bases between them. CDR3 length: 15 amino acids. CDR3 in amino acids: CSARDRFSGANVLTF. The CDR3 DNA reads TGCAGTGCTAGAGACCGGTTCTCTGGGGCCAACGTCCTGACTTTC.

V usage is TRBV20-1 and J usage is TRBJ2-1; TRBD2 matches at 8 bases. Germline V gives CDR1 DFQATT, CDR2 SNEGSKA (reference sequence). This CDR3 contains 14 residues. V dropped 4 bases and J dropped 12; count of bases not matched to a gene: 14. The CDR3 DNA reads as TGCAGTGCTATCGCGGGACTAGGGGTTAGTCGGCAGTTCTTC. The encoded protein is CSAIAGLGVSRQFF.

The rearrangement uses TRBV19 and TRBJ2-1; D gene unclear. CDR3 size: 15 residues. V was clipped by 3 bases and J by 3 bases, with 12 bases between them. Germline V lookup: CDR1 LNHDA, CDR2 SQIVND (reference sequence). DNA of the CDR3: TGTGCCAGTAGTATGGGATACCTGGGCTACAATGAGCAGTTCTTC. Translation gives CASSMGYLGYNEQFF.

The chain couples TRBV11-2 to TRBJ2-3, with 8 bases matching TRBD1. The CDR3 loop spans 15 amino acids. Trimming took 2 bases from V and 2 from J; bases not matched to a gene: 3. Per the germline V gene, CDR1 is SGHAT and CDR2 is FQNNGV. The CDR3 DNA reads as TGTGCCAGCAGCTTACTCCAGGGGGCCACAGATACGCAGTATTTT. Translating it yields CASSLLQGATDTQYF.

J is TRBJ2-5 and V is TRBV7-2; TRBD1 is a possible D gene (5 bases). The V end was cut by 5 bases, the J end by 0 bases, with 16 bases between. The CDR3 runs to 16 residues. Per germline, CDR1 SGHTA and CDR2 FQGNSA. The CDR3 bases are TGTGCCAGCAGCCCAGGGATAGACCCGTACCAAGAGACCCAGTACTTC. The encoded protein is CASSPGIDPYQETQYF.

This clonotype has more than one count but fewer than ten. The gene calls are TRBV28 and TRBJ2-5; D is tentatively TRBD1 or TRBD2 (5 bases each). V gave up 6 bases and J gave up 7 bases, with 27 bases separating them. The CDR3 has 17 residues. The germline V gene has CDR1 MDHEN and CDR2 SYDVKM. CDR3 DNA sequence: TGTGCCAGCAGCCCCCCCGGGGCTAGCTACCGGCAATGGACCCAGTACTTC. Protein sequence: CASSPPGASYRQWTQYF.

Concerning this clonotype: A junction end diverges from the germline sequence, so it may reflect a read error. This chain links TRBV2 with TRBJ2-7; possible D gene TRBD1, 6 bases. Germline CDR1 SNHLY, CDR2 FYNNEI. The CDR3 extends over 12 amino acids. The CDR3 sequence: CASSSNPGAPFF. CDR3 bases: TGTGCCAGCAGTTCGAATCCAGGGGCCCCGTTTTTC.

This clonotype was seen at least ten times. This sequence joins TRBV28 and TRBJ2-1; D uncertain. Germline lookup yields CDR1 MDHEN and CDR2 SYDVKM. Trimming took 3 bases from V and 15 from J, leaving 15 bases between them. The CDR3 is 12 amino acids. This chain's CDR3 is CASSFIVGIRFF. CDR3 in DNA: TGTGCCAGCAGTTTCATCGTGGGAATCCGGTTCTTC.

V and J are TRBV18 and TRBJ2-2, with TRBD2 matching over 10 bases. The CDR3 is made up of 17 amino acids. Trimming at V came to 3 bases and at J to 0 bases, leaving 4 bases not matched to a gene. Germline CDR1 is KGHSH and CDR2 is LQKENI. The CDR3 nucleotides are TGTGCCAGCTCACCTTTAGCGGGAGGCACGAACACCGGGGAGCTGTTTTTT. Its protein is CASSPLAGGTNTGELFF.

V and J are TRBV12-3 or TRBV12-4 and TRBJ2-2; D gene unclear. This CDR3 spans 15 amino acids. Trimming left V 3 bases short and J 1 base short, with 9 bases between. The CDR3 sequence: CASSFSARNTGELFF. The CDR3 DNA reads TGTGCCAGCAGTTTCTCGGCTCGGAACACCGGGGAGCTGTTTTTT.

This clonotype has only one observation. The CDR3 sequence: CASSLSGTNTGELFF. DNA of the CDR3: TGTGCCAGCAGCCTCAGCGGGACGAACACCGGGGAGCTGTTTTTT. This chain joins TRBV7-9 and TRBJ2-2; 7 nucleotides agree with TRBD2. This CDR3 has 15 residues. With V trimmed by 5 bases and J by 0 bases, 3 bases remained unmatched. Germline CDR1 reads SEHNR; CDR2 reads FQNEAQ (reference sequence).

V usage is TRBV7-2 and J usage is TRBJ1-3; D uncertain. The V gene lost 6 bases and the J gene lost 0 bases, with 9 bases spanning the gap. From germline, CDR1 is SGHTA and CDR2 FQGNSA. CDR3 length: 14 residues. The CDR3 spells CASSSQYSGNTIYF. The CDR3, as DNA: TGTGCCAGCAGTTCCCAGTACTCTGGAAACACCATATATTTT.